Here is one T cell receptor (beta chain) with its context. This sample stems from a study of cytomegalovirus exposure and HLA in healthy donors. PCR was performed using 60 Vbeta and 13 Jbeta primers. Repertoires were generated with immunoSEQ multiplex PCR, while TCRdb's copy carries only in-frame clones and drops some. This table holds approximately 140,000 clones, 70% to 85% found once. Unmatched junction bases numbered 8, after V lost 0 bases and J lost 4 bases. Per germline, CDR1 KGHSH and CDR2 LQKENI. The CDR3 runs 17 residues. The chain is built from TRBV18 and TRBJ1-5; 8 nucleotides match TRBD1. The sample taken for sequencing was PBMCs. The receptor comes from a man aged 35 to 55 in good health and CMV-seropositive. As DNA, the CDR3 is TGTGCCAGCTCACCACCGGGGGCAGGGGGCGTTAATCAGCCCCAGCATTTT. As protein: CASSPPGAGGVNQPQHF.